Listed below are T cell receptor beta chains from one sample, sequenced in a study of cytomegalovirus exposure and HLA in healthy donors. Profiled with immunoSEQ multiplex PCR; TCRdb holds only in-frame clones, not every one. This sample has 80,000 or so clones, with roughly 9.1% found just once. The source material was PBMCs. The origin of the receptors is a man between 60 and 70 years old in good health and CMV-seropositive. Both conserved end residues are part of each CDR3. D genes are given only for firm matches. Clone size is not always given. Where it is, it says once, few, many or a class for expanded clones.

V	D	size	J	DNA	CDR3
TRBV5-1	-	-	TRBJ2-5	TGCGCCAGCAGCTTGGCCGGCACAGTCCAAGAGACCCAGTACTTC	CASSLAGTVQETQYF
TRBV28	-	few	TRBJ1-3	TGTGCCAGCAGTTTAGGGGCGGACTCTGGAAACACCATATATTTT	CASSLGADSGNTIYF
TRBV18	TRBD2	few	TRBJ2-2	TGTGCCAGCTCACCGGGCGGGAGTGGTACCGGGGAGCTGTTTTTT	CASSPGGSGTGELFF
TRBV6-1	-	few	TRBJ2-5	TGTGCCAGCAGTGAAGTTGGGGCAGAGACCCAGTACTTC	CASSEVGAETQYF
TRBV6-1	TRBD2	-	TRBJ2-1	TGTGCCAGCAGTGAAGGACTAGCGGGGAATGAGCAGTTCTTC	CASSEGLAGNEQFF
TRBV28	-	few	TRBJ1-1	TGTGCCAGCAGTTTAGCGGGGGCGATAAACGGGGACACTGAAGCTTTCTTT	CASSLAGAINGDTEAFF
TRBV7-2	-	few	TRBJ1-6	TGTGCCAGCAGCTTAGCGGGGCTGGGTAATAATTCACCCCTCCACTTT	CASSLAGLGNNSPLHF
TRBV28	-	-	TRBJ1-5	TGTGCCAGCAGGGCGGTCCTGGGAGGCAATCAGCCCCAGCATTTT	CASRAVLGGNQPQHF
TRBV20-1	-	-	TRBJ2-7	TGCAGTGCTAGCCCCCATGACGAGCAGTACTTC	CSASPHDEQYF
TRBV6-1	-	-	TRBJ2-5	TGTGCCACCATCTACGGAGGGGAAGAGACCCAGTACTTC	CATIYGGEETQYF
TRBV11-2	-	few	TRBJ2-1	TGTGCCAGCAGACCTCTCCCCGGGAGACTAGGAGTCGGGAATGAGCAGTTCTTC	CASRPLPGRLGVGNEQFF
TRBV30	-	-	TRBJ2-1	TGTGCCTGGAGTGTCCAGGGTAGCTCCTACAATGAGCAGTTCTTC	CAWSVQGSSYNEQFF
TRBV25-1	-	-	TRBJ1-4	TGTGCCAGCAGTGAATATTCGGGGGGCAATGAAAAACTGTTTTTT	CASSEYSGGNEKLFF
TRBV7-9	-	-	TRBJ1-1	TGTGCCAGCAGCTTAGTCGGACAGACCCTAAACACTGAAGCTTTCTTT	CASSLVGQTLNTEAFF
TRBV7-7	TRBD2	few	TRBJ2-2	TGTGCTAGCAGCCCAACCCGGACTAGCGGGGGAACCGGGGAGCTGTTTTTT	CASSPTRTSGGTGELFF
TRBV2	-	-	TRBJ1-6	TGTGCCAGCAGTGAATCGGCGGGCGGCACCCTCCACTTT	CASSESAGGTLHF
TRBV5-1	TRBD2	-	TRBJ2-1	TGCGCCAGCAGCTTGGAAGGTAGCGGGGGGGCAAGTAGAAATGAGCAGTTCTTC	CASSLEGSGGASRNEQFF
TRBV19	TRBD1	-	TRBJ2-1	TGTGCCACCAGACAGGGGGCTGGCAATGAGCAGTTCTTC	CATRQGAGNEQFF
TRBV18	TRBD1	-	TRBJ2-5	TGTGCCAGCTCACCAAGGACAGGGAAGGAGACCCAGTACTTC	CASSPRTGKETQYF
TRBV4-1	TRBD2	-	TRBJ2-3	TGCGCCAGCAGCCTCGGACTAGCGGGAGGGGGCACAGATACGCAGTATTTT	CASSLGLAGGGTDTQYF